This T cell receptor beta chain appears in the sequencing data of a study of T-cell memory formation after mild COVID-19. Study-wide background: The two donors had largely donor-specific TCR clusters.

One entry per CDR3 protein, called by TCRdb with MiXCR from the 5' RACE reads. The sample consists of under 150,000 distinct CDR3 sequences, about 15% of them appearing once. CDR3 size: 17 residues. With V trimmed by 5 bases and J by 1 base, 11 bases remained unmatched. Germline CDR1 and CDR2: SEHNR and FQNEAQ (reference sequence). This clonotype was detected only a few times. The sequence was obtained from an adult woman who had mild COVID-19 (a few samples of this study predate the infection). Cell type and time point are not known. V and J are TRBV7-9 and TRBJ2-3, with 8 nucleotides matching TRBD2. Sequencing input: PBMCs or a T cell subset sorted from them (not recorded which). In DNA, the CDR3 is TGTGCCAGCAGCCCCTGGGTTGGTAGCGGGGGCACAGATACGCAGTATTTT. Its protein is CASSPWVGSGGTDTQYF. The whole variable domain, filled in from reference TRBV7-9 and TRBJ2-3, reads DTGVSQNPRHKITKRGQNVTFRCDPISEHNRLYWYRQTLGQGPEFLTYFQNEAQLEKSRLLSDRFSAERPKGSFSTLEIQRTEQGDSAMYLCASSPWVGSGGTDTQYFGPGTRLTVL.